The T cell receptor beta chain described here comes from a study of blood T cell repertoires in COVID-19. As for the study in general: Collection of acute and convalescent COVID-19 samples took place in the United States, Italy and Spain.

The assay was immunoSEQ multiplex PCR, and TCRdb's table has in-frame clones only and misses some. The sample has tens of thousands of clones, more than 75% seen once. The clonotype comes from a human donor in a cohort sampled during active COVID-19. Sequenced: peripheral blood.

Here the CDR3 DNA reads TGTGCCAGCAGTTACAGGTCTGGAGGCTACACCTTC. Its protein product is CASSYRSGGYTF. The chain employs TRBV12-3 or TRBV12-4 and TRBJ1-2; TRBD1 might be the D (5 bases). The CDR3 covers 12 residues. V was clipped by 4 bases and J by 8 bases, with 11 bases between them.